This TCR beta chain was recovered during a study of T cell responses to AZD1222 COVID-19 vaccine. Study outcomes and limitations: The study sampled repertoires only after the peak T cell response. Across spike, vaccine-associated CD4 TCRs were found, dominant at 160-218 and 743-854.

The CDR3 is 16 amino acids. CDR1 is LNHDA and CDR2 is SQIVND in the germline V gene (reference sequence). The V end lost 2 bases, the J end lost 9 bases, and 20 bases lay between the germline ends. For this clone: No antigen is known for it.

Using immunoSEQ multiplex PCR, the repertoire was profiled, and TCRdb retains in-frame clones only, with some absent. In the table there are nearly 110,000 clones, approximately 90% of which are singletons. Material: peripheral blood, obtained on day 0 of AZD1222 vaccination. The sequence was collected from an adult in good health. The chain joins TRBV19 to TRBJ1-5; D call uncertain. The CDR3 protein is CASSILFDPQTPPQHF. For the CDR3, the DNA is TGTGCCAGTAGTATACTTTTTGACCCCCAGACTCCGCCCCAGCATTTT.